This T cell receptor (beta chain) stems from a study of identical twins (dated by TCRdb to the mid-2010s). For the wider study: The study deep-sequenced TCR alpha and beta repertoires from monozygotic twins, unrelated adults of various ages and cord blood to test whether fetal clonotypes persist. To rule out contamination, the twin experiments were replicated at different times with different library preparation protocols.

Broad study findings and their caveats: Recombination models systematically underestimated out-of-frame TCR alpha sharing in monozygotic twins but agreed with sharing between unrelated individuals. Because the same donors could not be followed over many years, the conclusions relied on cross-sectional statistical analysis. In beta out-of-frame sequences, excess twin sharing was weaker, because having fewer shared sequences lowered the signal-to-noise ratio. Fewer insertions were carried by abundant cord blood beta clonotypes; a weaker similar trend was observed in young adult naive repertoires, while no such trend was observed in memory repertoires. Compared with coincidental sharing between unrelated individuals, out-of-frame TCR alpha sequences shared between twins had an excess of sequences with low generation probability. Zero-insertion analyses could be partly confounded by invariant T cells such as MAIT and iNKT, though diverse VJ usage argued against such confounding for most clonotypes.

All donors were healthy Caucasians. Library preparation employed 5' RACE. The run used an Illumina HiSeq 2000. Template switching added a universal primer binding site, and the final cDNA carried a unique molecular identifier that allowed TCR cDNA molecules to be counted accurately. First-strand cDNA for TCR alpha and beta chains was synthesized from specific primers in the conserved constant-segment region. To control for contamination, every cDNA library was double barcoded, receiving both a SMART-Mk sample barcode and Illumina barcodes. TruSeq adapter sequences along with Illumina sample barcodes were introduced in two successive PCR steps. TCR alpha and beta cDNA libraries were sequenced on the Illumina HiSeq platform with custom primers. The paper's processing steps were these. Raw reads were processed with MiGEC to extract unique molecular identifiers, and MiXCR was used to determine CDR3 positions. Recombination models were inferred per individual with the repgenHMM and IGoR tools using an EM algorithm. The analysis of shared clonotypes was done with the tcR package in R, with sharing normalized by the product of cloneset sizes. To study raw recombination free of thymic and clonal selection effects, out-of-frame nonproductive sequences were analyzed. The public sequencing data were trimmed at Q25 with fastp and processed into clonotypes with MiXCR by TCRdb, which kept only in-frame beta chains. CDR3 protein duplicates are merged, each entry listing the most common genes and DNA. The V and J calls follow TCRdb's processing rather than the paper's. Recorded for this sample are 1.5 million to 2 million distinct CDR3 sequences; under 35% of them occurred a single time. In total, the top ten clones hold 0.25% to 0.3% of the sample.

The CDR3, from cysteine to phenylalanine, totals 15 residues. The only DNA kept is the CDR3, 45 bases in frame from the first base. CDR1 and CDR2 were assigned from the germline V gene (reference sequence) as DFQATT and SNEGSKA. The V and J ends are trimmed by 0 bases and 9 bases, leaving 15 bases between them. This clonotype appeared a single time. Its cognate antigen has yet to be identified. Per-base qualities were not stored, and no clone one base away is much larger. Sequenced input: cord blood. The clonotype comes from a newborn girl in good health. The rearrangement joined TRBV20-1 to TRBJ1-6; confidence is insufficient to name the D gene. The DNA reads TGCAGTGCTAGAGAGGGCGTGGTCGGTTTTTCACCCCTCCACTTT. It is translated as CSAREGVVGFSPLHF.